This T cell receptor beta chain was found in a study of blood T cell repertoires in COVID-19. Overall study context: Donors in the United States, Italy and Spain gave samples during acute or convalescent COVID-19. The cDNA or gDNA used as material had been derived from T cells, B-cell-depleted T cells, or PBMCs.

Per the study methods: Quantification of nucleated cells was approximated via reference gene primer amplification. Measured with immunoSEQ multiplex PCR; TCRdb has only the in-frame clones, and not every one. From that table come the V and J calls and clone size; the DNA was used to work out D and trimming. There are approximately 90,000 clones in the sample; about 87% occur only once, and around 0.44% lies in the top ten. The V gene end was trimmed by 7 bases and the J gene end by 3 bases; junction bases not matched to a gene: 5. The CDR3 has 14 amino acids. Germline values: CDR1 ENHRY, CDR2 SYGVKD. In its sample, this clone was seen a few times.

The sequencing input was peripheral blood. This sequence originates from a man aged 60-69 years with acute or convalescent COVID-19. V gene TRBV10-3 combines with J gene TRBJ2-3; 9 bases agree with TRBD2. The CDR3 reads CAINGLARTDTQYF. CDR3 sequence (DNA): TGTGCCATCAATGGACTAGCGAGGACAGATACGCAGTATTTT.